This T cell receptor beta chain was identified in a study of neurological immune-mediated disorders. General observations from the study: The phylogenetic placement of 18 of 34 multiple sclerosis patients' repertoires in one related-CDR3 cluster constitutes a possible signature.

In its sample, this clonotype was seen many times. Its antigen is as yet unknown. TCRdb re-called the 5' RACE reads through MiXCR, storing one row per CDR3 protein. The table has tens of thousands of distinct CDR3 sequences, roughly 3.5% seen once. The CDR3 runs 13 residues. The germline V and J ends were trimmed by 1 base and 5 bases, with 8 bases remaining between them. Germline V lookup: CDR1 DFQATT, CDR2 SNEGSKA (reference sequence). The sequence derives from a woman in her 30s with multiple sclerosis. The specimen sequenced was PBMCs. The J gene is TRBJ1-4, the V gene TRBV20-1; D is possibly TRBD1 (6 bases). CDR3 sequence (DNA): TGCAGTGCTAGAGGGGACACAAATGAAAAACTGTTTTTT. Translated: CSARGDTNEKLFF.